A selection of T cell receptor beta chains follows, all from one sample in a study of blood T cell repertoires in COVID-19. The data were produced by immunoSEQ multiplex PCR, yet TCRdb's version contains in-frame clones alone and is incomplete. This table holds 200,000 to 250,000 clones, around 86% found once. Sequencing was done on a sample of peripheral blood. Source of these receptors: a woman of 80 years or more with COVID-19, enrolled during active disease. CDR3s include the opening cysteine and the closing phenylalanine or tryptophan. Each record gives: D gene, clone size, J gene, V gene, CDR3 DNA, CDR3 protein. D genes are given only for firm matches. Not every row has a clone size; where given, it reads once, few, many or a size class.

D: -; size: -; J: TRBJ1-6; V: TRBV30; DNA: TGTGCCTGGACCTTGGAGAGCCCCTATAATTCACCCCTCCACTTT; CDR3: CAWTLESPYNSPLHF
D: TRBD1; size: -; J: TRBJ2-1; V: TRBV2; DNA: TGTGCCAGCAGTGGGGACAGCTTGTTTTTTGAGCAGTTCTTC; CDR3: CASSGDSLFFEQFF
D: TRBD1; size: -; J: TRBJ2-2; V: TRBV18; DNA: TGTGCCAGCTTCCCGGGACAGGGAAACACCGGGGAGCTGTTTTTT; CDR3: CASFPGQGNTGELFF
D: -; size: -; J: TRBJ2-7; V: TRBV7-2; DNA: TGTGCCAGCAGCCTAGGTCAGGGTAGGTCCTACGAGCAGTACTTC; CDR3: CASSLGQGRSYEQYF
D: TRBD1; size: -; J: TRBJ1-2; V: TRBV19; DNA: TGTGCCAGTAGTTCACGACAGGGGGCTGCGGGCTATGGCTACACCTTC; CDR3: CASSSRQGAAGYGYTF
D: -; size: once; J: TRBJ2-6; V: TRBV30; DNA: TGTGCCTGGAGGGGGACATCTGGGGCCAACGTCCTGACTTTC; CDR3: CAWRGTSGANVLTF
D: -; size: -; J: TRBJ1-4; V: TRBV28; DNA: TGTGCCAGCAACAGCGGCGGTTTTAATGAAAAACTGTTTTTT; CDR3: CASNSGGFNEKLFF
D: TRBD1; size: -; J: TRBJ1-6; V: TRBV11-2; DNA: TGTGCCAGCAGCCCCCAGAGGACAGGAAGGGGTTCACCCCTCCACTTT; CDR3: CASSPQRTGRGSPLHF
D: -; size: -; J: TRBJ2-1; V: TRBV7-3; DNA: TGTGCCAGCAGCTCAACTGGGGACTTCATGAATGAGCAGTTCTTC; CDR3: CASSSTGDFMNEQFF
D: TRBD2; size: -; J: TRBJ2-3; V: TRBV7-3; DNA: TGTGCCAGCAACTTAGCGGGAGGGATCACAGATACGCAGTATTTT; CDR3: CASNLAGGITDTQYF
D: TRBD2; size: -; J: TRBJ2-1; V: TRBV11-1; DNA: TGTGCCAGCAGCCTGGGACTAGCGGGAGCTGAGCAGTTCTTC; CDR3: CASSLGLAGAEQFF
D: -; size: once; J: TRBJ1-3; V: TRBV20-1; DNA: TGCAGTGCCAGTGGCAGGGGATATGGAAACACCATATATTTT; CDR3: CSASGRGYGNTIYF
D: -; size: -; J: TRBJ2-3; V: TRBV9; DNA: TGTGCCAGCAGCTTATACACAGATACGCAGTATTTT; CDR3: CASSLYTDTQYF
D: -; size: -; J: TRBJ2-1; V: TRBV6-2/TRBV6-3; DNA: TGTGCCTACAGCCGGCTTAGTACTAGCAAGGTAGATGAGCAGTTCTTC; CDR3: CAYSRLSTSKVDEQFF
D: -; size: -; J: TRBJ2-2; V: TRBV10-1; DNA: TGCCCTACCGGGGAGCTGTTTTTT; CDR3: CPTGELFF
D: TRBD2; size: -; J: TRBJ2-2; V: TRBV11-3; DNA: TGTGCCAGCAGCTCCCTAGCGGGGGGTATCGGGGAGCTGTTTTTT; CDR3: CASSSLAGGIGELFF
D: TRBD1; size: once; J: TRBJ1-1; V: TRBV6-4; DNA: TGTGCCAGCAGCTTTGACAGGGGAGCTGAAGCTTTCTTT; CDR3: CASSFDRGAEAFF
D: TRBD1; size: -; J: TRBJ1-1; V: TRBV12-3/TRBV12-4; DNA: TGTGCCAGCAGGGGACAGGGGGGCACTGAAGCTTTCTTT; CDR3: CASRGQGGTEAFF
D: -; size: -; J: TRBJ1-1; V: TRBV10-1; DNA: TGCGCCAGCAGTGGACAGTTTGGCGCTGAAGCTTTCTTT; CDR3: CASSGQFGAEAFF
D: TRBD2; size: -; J: TRBJ2-3; V: TRBV7-9; DNA: TGTGCCAGCACCTCGGGGGGGGTAGCCCAAACCCCCACGGATACGCAGTATTTT; CDR3: CASTSGGVAQTPTDTQYF
D: -; size: -; J: TRBJ1-2; V: TRBV27; DNA: TGTGCCAGCAGTTTAAATGGAAGGGCGGGGAGTGTTGAGGATGGCTACACCTTC; CDR3: CASSLNGRAGSVEDGYTF
D: TRBD2; size: once; J: TRBJ2-5; V: TRBV24-1; DNA: TGTGCCACCAGTGACCCGACACTAGCGGGGGGGCCCAGACACCAGGAGACCCAGTACTTC; CDR3: CATSDPTLAGGPRHQETQYF
D: TRBD1; size: once; J: TRBJ1-2; V: TRBV19; DNA: TGTGCCAGTAGTCGGGACAGGGCTAACTATGGCTACACCTTC; CDR3: CASSRDRANYGYTF
D: -; size: -; J: TRBJ1-2; V: TRBV25-1; DNA: TGTGCCAGCAGTGATCCCCCGGCAGGGGTTGAACGCTACACCTTC; CDR3: CASSDPPAGVERYTF
D: -; size: once; J: TRBJ2-1; V: TRBV12-3/TRBV12-4; DNA: TGTGCCAGCAGCCTCCCCCACGGGAGATCCATCTTC; CDR3: CASSLPHGRSIF
D: -; size: -; J: TRBJ1-3; V: TRBV4-1; DNA: TGCGCCAGCAGCCAAGGGGAGGGACTCTCCTCTGGAAACACCATATATTTT; CDR3: CASSQGEGLSSGNTIYF
D: TRBD2; size: -; J: TRBJ2-7; V: TRBV7-2; DNA: TGTGCCAGCAGCCTAGCGGGAGGACCCTACGAGCAGTACTTC; CDR3: CASSLAGGPYEQYF
D: -; size: -; J: TRBJ1-3; V: TRBV5-6; DNA: TGTGCCAGCAGCTTGACGAGGACAGTTGGAAACACCATATATTTT; CDR3: CASSLTRTVGNTIYF
D: TRBD2; size: -; J: TRBJ2-5; V: TRBV28; DNA: TGTGCCAGCAGTCCCGGTATACTAGCGGGAGGGGCCCAAGAGACCCAGTACTTC; CDR3: CASSPGILAGGAQETQYF
D: -; size: once; J: TRBJ2-1; V: TRBV24-1; DNA: TGTGCCACCAGTGACCGGACGGGAAGCTCCTACAATGAGCAGTTCTTC; CDR3: CATSDRTGSSYNEQFF
D: TRBD2; size: -; J: TRBJ2-1; V: TRBV24-1; DNA: TGTGCCACCAGTGATTGGGTGCGGGGGGGATATGAGCAGTTCTTC; CDR3: CATSDWVRGGYEQFF
D: -; size: -; J: TRBJ1-1; V: TRBV6-4; DNA: TGTGCCAGCAGTGACCAGGCCTACACTGAAGCTTTCTTT; CDR3: CASSDQAYTEAFF
D: TRBD2; size: many; J: TRBJ2-3; V: TRBV7-9; DNA: TGTGCCAGCAGCTTAGCCACTAGCGTCGGTACGCAGTATTTT; CDR3: CASSLATSVGTQYF
D: TRBD2; size: -; J: TRBJ2-5; V: TRBV11-2; DNA: TGTGCCAGCAGCTTAGATTGGCGGGAGGCGGGTGAGACCCAGTACTTC; CDR3: CASSLDWREAGETQYF
D: -; size: -; J: TRBJ1-3; V: TRBV3-1/TRBV3-2; DNA: TGTGCCAGCAGCCAAAGGTTAGGGGTCAACTCTGGAAACACCATATATTTT; CDR3: CASSQRLGVNSGNTIYF
D: TRBD1; size: -; J: TRBJ1-2; V: TRBV30; DNA: TGTGCCTGGTCGACAGGGTGGTTAGGCTACACCTTC; CDR3: CAWSTGWLGYTF
D: -; size: -; J: TRBJ2-3; V: TRBV18; DNA: TGTGCCAGCTCACCACCGGCAGGCTCCAACACAGATACGCAGTATTTT; CDR3: CASSPPAGSNTDTQYF
D: TRBD1; size: -; J: TRBJ2-3; V: TRBV18; DNA: TGTGCCAGCTCACCGAGACAGGGTCCGGGGGATACGCAGTATTTT; CDR3: CASSPRQGPGDTQYF
D: -; size: -; J: TRBJ2-7; V: TRBV19; DNA: TGTGCCAGCGGGGGACCGGGACAGTACATGGAGCAGTACTTC; CDR3: CASGGPGQYMEQYF
D: TRBD1; size: once; J: TRBJ1-2; V: TRBV27; DNA: TGTGCCAGCAGTCAAGGGACAGGGCGATATGGCTACACCTTC; CDR3: CASSQGTGRYGYTF
D: TRBD2; size: -; J: TRBJ2-1; V: TRBV3-1/TRBV3-2; DNA: TGTGCCAGCATGGAAGCGGGGGGGCCGCACAATGAGCAGTTCTTC; CDR3: CASMEAGGPHNEQFF
D: -; size: -; J: TRBJ1-1; V: TRBV10-1; DNA: TGCGCCAGCAGATTTGGGGGGGGTGGGCCTGAAGCTTTCTTT; CDR3: CASRFGGGGPEAFF